This T cell receptor beta chain was identified in a study of regulatory T cells in long-lasting Graves disease. HTBI primers from iRepertoire and Arm-PCR of CDR3 regions yielded the TCR beta libraries. TCRdb processed the multiplex PCR reads anew with MiXCR; each CDR3 protein has one entry. The profile shows about 660,000 distinct CDR3 sequences, 25% to 35% of them singletons. Study-wide findings and caveats: TCR diversity was lower in persistent Graves' patients (versus newly diagnosed ones).

Comment on this clonotype: Its antigen remains unknown.

The germline gives CDR1 KGHDR, CDR2 SFDVKD. Trimming pared 4 bases from V and 9 bases from J, leaving 15 bases between. The CDR3 runs to 14 residues. Regarding time point: persistent/refractory GD, antithyroid drugs over 5 years with positive TRAb. The TCR library used RNA extracted from PBMCs. The chain employs TRBV24-1 and TRBJ1-5; D remains ambiguous. The specimen was peripheral blood mononuclear cells (PBMCs), collected when the disease was refractory, from a patient treated with antithyroid drugs. The receptor's source is a female donor with Graves disease. The chain's CDR3 is CATSDADGRGPQHF. CDR3 in DNA: TGTGCCACCAGTGACGCGGACGGTCGGGGGCCCCAGCATTTT.